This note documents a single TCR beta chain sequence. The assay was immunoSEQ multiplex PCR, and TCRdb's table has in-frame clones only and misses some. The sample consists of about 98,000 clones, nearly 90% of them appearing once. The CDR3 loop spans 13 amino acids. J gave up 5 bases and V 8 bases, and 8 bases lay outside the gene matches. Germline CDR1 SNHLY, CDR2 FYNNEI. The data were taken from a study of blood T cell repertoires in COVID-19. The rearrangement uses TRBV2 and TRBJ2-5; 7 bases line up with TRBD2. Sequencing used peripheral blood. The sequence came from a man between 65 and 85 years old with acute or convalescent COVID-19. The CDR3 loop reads CASGISGWETQYF. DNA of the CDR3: TGTGCCAGCGGAATTAGCGGGTGGGAGACCCAGTACTTC.